This T cell receptor beta chain stems from a study of metastatic and nonmetastatic thyroid tumors. Across the whole study: Repertoire comparison spanned blood and tumor or nodule tissue of malignant and benign thyroid patients. Regarding the study as a whole: The reported finding was significantly higher TCR beta diversity in malignant thyroid tumors relative to benign nodules, in blood and tumor.

Among the patients, none had received any treatment before thyroid surgery. In this sample, this clone turned up many times. The antigen remains undetermined. The CDR3 loop spans 14 amino acids. The ends were cut back, 1 base at V and 6 bases at J, with 12 bases in the middle. CDR1 and CDR2 (germline): SGHAT, FQNNGV. Original handling: The distant-metastasis classifier for papillary thyroid cancer was built from CDR3 differences across clinicopathological groups. Using MiXCR, TCRdb reanalyzed the PCR reads. None of the V and J calls come from the authors' own analysis; TCRdb made them. The sample includes 30,000 to 35,000 clones, 15% seen only once; the top ten take around 20%.

This chain links TRBV11-2 with TRBJ1-2; D unclear. The TCR sequence derives from a male donor with papillary thyroid cancer or a benign thyroid nodule (not recorded which). Some clones in this sample may be carry-over from other donors' samples. Material: blood. The CDR3 bases are TGTGCCAGCAGCTTAGTGGCGTCCGGGAATGGCTACACCTTC. Its protein is CASSLVASGNGYTF.